Below are 25 T cell receptor beta chains sequenced from a single sample in a study of PD-1 blockade in classical Hodgkin lymphoma. With no exception, relapse followed autologous stem cell transplantation in all patients, and brentuximab vedotin exposure varied. Measured with immunoSEQ multiplex PCR; TCRdb has only the in-frame clones, and not every one. This sample yields some 16,000 clones, of which about 66% are seen a single time; around 8% belongs to the top ten. The sequences come from peripheral blood mononuclear cells (PBMCs), collected before the second cycle of nivolumab. The receptors derive from a human donor with classical Hodgkin lymphoma.

The chain employs TRBV11-2 and TRBJ2-3; 9 bases align to TRBD2. Germline loops: CDR1 SGHAT, CDR2 FQNNGV. The CDR3 loop spans 16 amino acids. J was trimmed by 4 bases and V by 2 bases; bases with no gene match: 7. The CDR3 protein is CASSLSASGISDTQYF. CDR3 sequence (DNA): TGTGCCAGCAGCTTATCGGCTAGCGGGATTTCAGATACGCAGTATTTT.

This CDR3 is CASRGQGIIYEQYF. DNA for the CDR3: TGTGCCAGCAGAGGACAGGGTATAATCTACGAGCAGTACTTC. The chain links TRBV11-2 to TRBJ2-5, with 8 bases identical to TRBD1. The end of the DNA fits TRBJ2-7 better, so the J call may be wrong. This CDR3 is built from 14 residues. Germline V gives CDR1 SGHAT, CDR2 FQNNGV.

V and J are TRBV4-1 and TRBJ2-3; TRBD1 is a possible D gene (5 bases). CDR1 is MGHRA and CDR2 is YSYEKL in the germline V gene. The ends were cut back, 2 bases at V and 6 bases at J, with 18 bases in the middle. This CDR3 comprises 16 residues. CDR3 region: CASSQSDTPATDTQYF. For the CDR3, the DNA is TGCGCCAGCAGCCAATCGGACACACCCGCCACGGATACGCAGTATTTT.

The rearrangement uses TRBV11-1 and TRBJ2-1; possibly TRBD1 for D (5 bases). Germline V lookup: CDR1 SGHAT, CDR2 FQDESV (reference sequence). V was cut by 10 bases and J by 8 bases, with 15 bases left in between. CDR3 length equals 12 residues. The CDR3 is CATRTRVDEQFF. The CDR3 region has the DNA TGTGCCACCAGGACAAGAGTTGATGAGCAGTTCTTC.

The chain has TRBV11-3 and TRBJ2-2; D might be TRBD1 or TRBD2, each matching 5 bases. Germline V gene sequence: CDR1 SGHNT, CDR2 YENEEA. With 3 bases removed from V and 6 bases from J, the gap between germline ends came to 11 bases. The CDR3 runs to 14 residues. In nucleotides, the CDR3 is TGTGCCAGCAGCTTGAGGGGCGGTGCCGGGGAGCTGTTTTTT. Translation gives CASSLRGGAGELFF. Full variable domain (rest looked up from reference TRBV11-3 and TRBJ2-2): EAGVVQSPRYKIIEKKQPVAFWCNPISGHNTLYWYLQNLGQGPELLIRYENEEAVDDSQLPKDRFSAERLKGVDSTLKIQPAELGDSAVYLCASSLRGGAGELFFGEGSRLTVL.

For the CDR3, the DNA is TGTGCCAGCAGCCCGGACAGGCCCTACGAGCAGTACTTC. Translating gives CASSPDRPYEQYF. The gene calls are TRBV6-5 and TRBJ2-7, with 7 nucleotides matching TRBD1. The germline CDR1 and CDR2 sequences are MNHEY and SVGAGI. The trim removed 6 bases at V and 2 bases at J, leaving 4 bases unmatched. CDR3 length: 13 residues.

This clone was found a few times. The J gene is TRBJ1-1, the V gene TRBV30; D remains ambiguous. Germline V lookup: CDR1 GTSNPN, CDR2 SVGIG (reference sequence). The V end was cut by 0 bases, the J end by 1 base, with 6 bases between. The CDR3 has 13 amino acids. DNA of the CDR3: TGTGCCTGGAGTGTATTCGGGAACACTGAAGCTTTCTTT. Its protein product is CAWSVFGNTEAFF.

The chain joins TRBV11-3 to TRBJ2-4; D gene uncertain. The V and J ends lost 5 bases and 0 bases respectively, with 8 bases between them. The CDR3 has 14 residues. Germline CDR1 SGHNT, CDR2 YENEEA. CDR3: CASSPGTAKNIQYF. CDR3 bases: TGTGCCAGCAGCCCCGGAACAGCCAAAAACATTCAGTACTTC.

This clone was seen only a few times. The V and J genes are TRBV28 and TRBJ2-1, with D unresolved. In germline, CDR1 is MDHEN, CDR2 SYDVKM. The CDR3 loop spans 15 amino acids. Trimming removed 4 bases at V and 0 bases at J, with 10 bases between. This CDR3 reads CASSSTLSSYNEQFF. CDR3 bases: TGTGCCAGCAGTTCGACTCTAAGCTCCTACAATGAGCAGTTCTTC.

This clone was seen only a few times. The rearrangement joins TRBV7-9 to TRBJ1-2; 7 bases map to TRBD1. The CDR3 sequence is 16 residues long. Germline CDR1 and CDR2: SEHNR and FQNEAQ (reference sequence). Trimming took 5 bases from V and 8 from J; bases not matched to a gene: 17. The CDR3 DNA reads as TGTGCCAGCAGCGCTTTCCGGGACAGTCTATCTTTCGGCTACACCTTC. Translating it yields CASSAFRDSLSFGYTF.

The chain recombines TRBV29-1 with TRBJ1-4; TRBD1 matches at 7 bases. CDR1 and CDR2 (germline): SQVTM, ANQGSEA. V was pared by 5 bases and J by 4 bases, with 4 bases of the junction left unmatched. The CDR3 runs 13 residues. The CDR3 reads CSVQGGFNEKLFF. In DNA, the CDR3 is TGCAGCGTTCAGGGGGGATTTAATGAAAAACTGTTTTTT.

This chain links TRBV18 with TRBJ1-1, with 7 positions matching TRBD1. Germline V gives CDR1 KGHSH, CDR2 LQKENI. The CDR3 runs to 17 residues. V lost 0 bases, J lost 3 bases, and 10 bases stayed unmatched. CDR3 protein: CASSPPRQGLIHTEAFF. In DNA form, the CDR3 reads TGTGCCAGCTCACCACCCCGACAGGGTTTGATCCACACTGAAGCTTTCTTT.

The CDR3 sequence is CASSLPGWFETQYF. The CDR3 DNA is TGTGCCAGCAGCTTACCAGGGTGGTTTGAGACCCAGTACTTC. The chain joins TRBV7-9 to TRBJ2-5, with D maybe TRBD1 (5 bases). This CDR3 comprises 14 residues. The germline gives CDR1 SEHNR, CDR2 FQNEAQ (reference sequence). The V gene lost 2 bases and the J gene lost 5 bases, with 12 bases spanning the gap.

This chain joins TRBV11-2 and TRBJ2-6; TRBD2 aligns across 8 bases. This CDR3 is built from 17 residues. CDR1 is SGHAT and CDR2 is FQNNGV in the germline V gene. V shed 1 base, J shed 4 bases, and the junction held 6 bases outside the gene matches. CDR3 protein: CASSLVAGGSGANVLTF. DNA of the CDR3: TGTGCCAGCAGCTTAGTGGCGGGAGGATCCGGGGCCAACGTCCTGACTTTC.

The genes are TRBV10-3 and TRBJ2-7; no definite D call. This CDR3 is built from 15 residues. V lost 8 bases and J lost 3, with 20 bases in between. In germline, CDR1 is ENHRY, CDR2 SYGVKD. CDR3 sequence: CAIGEEETGVYEQYF. In nucleotides, the CDR3 is TGTGCCATCGGGGAAGAAGAGACGGGCGTCTACGAGCAGTACTTC.

The chain links TRBV4-1 to TRBJ2-3; D gene uncertain. The CDR3 spans 16 residues. Per the germline V gene, CDR1 is MGHRA and CDR2 is YSYEKL. Trimming pared 1 base from V and 0 bases from J, leaving 11 bases between. DNA for the CDR3: TGCGCCAGCAGCCAAGTAATGAAGACTAGCACAGATACGCAGTATTTT. Amino acids: CASSQVMKTSTDTQYF.

This clone was seen more than once but under ten times. This sequence joins TRBV27 and TRBJ2-1, with D maybe TRBD1 (6 bases). The CDR3 is 15 amino acids. The germline V gene has CDR1 MNHEY and CDR2 SMNVEV (reference sequence). The V and J ends lost 5 bases and 5 bases respectively, with 16 bases between them. This CDR3 is CASSPYGDTHNEQFF. The CDR3 DNA follows: TGTGCCAGCAGTCCCTACGGGGACACACACAATGAGCAGTTCTTC.

This clone was found once. V usage is TRBV18 and J usage is TRBJ2-5; TRBD1 agrees at 7 bases. With 3 bases clipped from V and 2 bases from J, the junction kept 0 bases outside the gene matches. CDR3 length: 13 residues. CDR1 is KGHSH, CDR2 LQKENI, per germline. As DNA, the CDR3 is TGTGCCAGCTCACCGGGACAGCAAGAGACCCAGTACTTC. Translation: CASSPGQQETQYF.

This rearrangement joins TRBV11-2 to TRBJ2-5, with TRBD2 as a possible D gene (5 bases). Germline V CDR1 and CDR2: SGHAT, FQNNGV. The CDR3 has 11 residues. The germline V and J ends were trimmed by 5 bases and 4 bases, with 5 bases remaining between them. The CDR3 sequence: CASSRGETQYF. The CDR3 DNA follows: TGTGCCAGCAGCCGGGGAGAGACCCAGTACTTC.

This sequence joins TRBV9 and TRBJ2-3; perhaps TRBD2 as D (5 bases). Looked up from germline, CDR1 is SGDLS and CDR2 is YYNGEE. The CDR3 spans 14 residues. The germline V and J ends were trimmed by 1 base and 2 bases, with 8 bases remaining between them. The CDR3 region is CASSVLLATDTQYF. CDR3 sequence (DNA): TGTGCCAGCAGCGTATTGCTAGCCACAGATACGCAGTATTTT.

V gene TRBV4-1 combines with J gene TRBJ2-3, with TRBD2 matching over 9 bases. Trimming cost V 3 bases and J 3 bases; bases outside gene matches: 10. The CDR3 has 17 residues. Germline-derived CDR1 and CDR2 are MGHRA and YSYEKL. This CDR3 reads CASSQGGAGGGTDTQYF. Here the CDR3 DNA reads TGCGCCAGCAGCCAGGGGGGAGCGGGAGGAGGGACAGATACGCAGTATTTT.

The chain couples TRBV5-5 to TRBJ1-5; D is ambiguous. Deletions cut 4 bases from V and 1 base from J, with 9 bases between. Per the germline V gene, CDR1 is SGHKS and CDR2 is YYEKEE (reference sequence). The CDR3 extends over 14 amino acids. CDR3 nucleotide sequence: TGTGCCAGCAGCAACACAGAGAGCAATCAGCCCCAGCATTTT. Protein product: CASSNTESNQPQHF.

The gene calls are TRBV29-1 and TRBJ2-2; 10 bases are shared with TRBD1. V was pared by 6 bases and J by 4 bases, with 5 bases of the junction left unmatched. The CDR3 runs 14 residues. The germline CDR1 and CDR2 sequences are SQVTM and ANQGSEA. The CDR3 nucleotides are TGCAGCGTAACCCGGGACAGGGGCACCGGGGAGCTGTTTTTT. Its protein is CSVTRDRGTGELFF.

There are a few counts of this clone. This sequence joins TRBV5-6 and TRBJ2-7, with 7 positions matching TRBD2. The germline gives CDR1 SGHDT, CDR2 YYEEEE. J gave up 3 bases and V 2 bases, and 8 bases lay outside the gene matches. The length of the CDR3 is 15 residues. The CDR3 sequence is CASSFPGTIGYEQYF. In nucleotides, the CDR3 is TGTGCCAGCAGCTTTCCCGGGACTATTGGCTACGAGCAGTACTTC.

The genes are TRBV6-6 and TRBJ2-7; 7 nucleotides match TRBD2. V gave up 4 bases and J gave up 6 bases; unmatched junction bases: 9. The CDR3 totals 14 residues. CDR1 and CDR2 from the germline V gene are MNHNY and SVGAGI (reference sequence). CDR3 amino acids: CASSLAGDGTEQYF. The CDR3 bases are TGTGCCAGCAGTTTAGCGGGTGATGGTACCGAGCAGTACTTC.